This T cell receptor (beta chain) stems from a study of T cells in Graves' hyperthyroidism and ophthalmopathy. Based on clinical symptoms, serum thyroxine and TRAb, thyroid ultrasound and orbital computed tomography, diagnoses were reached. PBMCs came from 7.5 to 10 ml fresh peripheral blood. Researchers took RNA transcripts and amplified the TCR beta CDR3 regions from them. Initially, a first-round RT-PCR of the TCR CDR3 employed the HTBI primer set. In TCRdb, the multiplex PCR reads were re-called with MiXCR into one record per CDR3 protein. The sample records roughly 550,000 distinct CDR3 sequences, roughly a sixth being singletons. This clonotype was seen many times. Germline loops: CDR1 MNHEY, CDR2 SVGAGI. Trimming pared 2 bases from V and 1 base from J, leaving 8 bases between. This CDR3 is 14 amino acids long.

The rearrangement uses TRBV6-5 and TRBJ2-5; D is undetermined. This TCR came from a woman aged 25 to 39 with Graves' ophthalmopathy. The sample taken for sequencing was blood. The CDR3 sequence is CASSYPRRQETQYF. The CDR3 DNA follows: TGTGCCAGCAGTTACCCACGTCGCCAAGAGACCCAGTACTTC.